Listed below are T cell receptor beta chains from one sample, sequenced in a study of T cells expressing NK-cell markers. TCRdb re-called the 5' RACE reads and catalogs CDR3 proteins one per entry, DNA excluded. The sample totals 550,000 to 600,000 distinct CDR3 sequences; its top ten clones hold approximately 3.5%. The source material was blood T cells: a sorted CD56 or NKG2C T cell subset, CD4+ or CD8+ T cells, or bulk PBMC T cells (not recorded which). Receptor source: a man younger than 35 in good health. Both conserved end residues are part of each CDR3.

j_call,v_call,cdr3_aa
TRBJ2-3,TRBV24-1,CATSETSGRDDTQYF
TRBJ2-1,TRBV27,CASSSPPLSGEGLEQFF
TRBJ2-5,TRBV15,CATSRDFGRGPRKETQYF
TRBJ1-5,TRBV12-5,CANPRGRHNQPQHF
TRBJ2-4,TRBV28,CASSPGRPGLGNQYF
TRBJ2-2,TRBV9,CASSAPGGRPGELFF
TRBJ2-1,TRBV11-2,CASSLPASDEQFF
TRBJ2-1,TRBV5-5,CASSTSDSTQFF
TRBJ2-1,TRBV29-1,CSGGGGTYNEQFF
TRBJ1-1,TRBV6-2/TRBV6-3,CAIRRVQSSEAFF
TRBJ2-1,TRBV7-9,CASSTRTRQLNEQFF